One and the same sample provided the 25 T cell receptor beta chains below, sequenced in a study of OX40 agonist ivuxolimab in advanced cancers. The repertoire was sequenced with immunoSEQ multiplex PCR; TCRdb's copy has only in-frame clones and lacks some. The sample yields around 69,000 clones, nearly 90% seen once. This material consisted of CD4+ or CD8+ T cells sorted from blood, taken in a trial of the OX40 agonist ivuxolimab. These receptor sequences come from an adult with an advanced solid tumor such as melanoma, head and neck, liver or kidney cancer.

This clone was seen only once. The chain employs TRBV18 and TRBJ1-5; unclear D gene. V lost 3 bases, J lost 1 base, and 10 bases lay in between. The CDR3 covers 15 residues. Germline V lookup: CDR1 KGHSH, CDR2 LQKENI. The CDR3 reads CASSPQDASNQPQHF. CDR3 coding DNA: TGTGCCAGCTCACCCCAGGACGCAAGCAATCAGCCCCAGCATTTT.

This clone was detected once. CDR3: CASSQDNQPQHF. CDR3 coding DNA: TGTGCCAGCAGCCAGGACAATCAGCCCCAGCATTTT. The chain combines TRBV14 with TRBJ1-5; D remains ambiguous. This CDR3 has 12 amino acids. Germline CDR1 and CDR2: SGHDN and FVKESK. V lost 3 bases to trimming and J lost 3 bases, with 3 bases between them.

J is TRBJ2-3 and V is TRBV10-3; unclear D gene. The CDR3 consists of 13 residues. CDR1 ENHRY and CDR2 SYGVKD come from the germline V gene. V was cut by 0 bases and J by 3 bases, with 4 bases left in between. The DNA of the CDR3 is TGTGCCATCAGTGAGTCGGGTACAGATACGCAGTATTTT. Amino acids: CAISESGTDTQYF.

This sequence joins TRBV6-5 and TRBJ1-4, with unresolved D. Per the germline V gene, CDR1 is MNHEY and CDR2 is SVGAGI. This CDR3 has 15 residues. V lost 2 bases, J lost 4 bases, and 11 bases lay in between. The CDR3 DNA reads TGTGCCAGCAGTTACCGCCGGGGTTTTAATGAAAAACTGTTTTTT. Translation: CASSYRRGFNEKLFF.

Only a few counts were recorded for this clone. This chain connects TRBV7-2 to TRBJ1-6; no firm D call. V lost 1 base to trimming and J lost 7 bases, with 5 bases between them. CDR3 length: 13 amino acids. Germline loops: CDR1 SGHTA, CDR2 FQGNSA. The CDR3 DNA reads as TGTGCCAGCAGCTTAGATACGAATTCACCCCTCCACTTT. As protein: CASSLDTNSPLHF.

The chain employs TRBV19 and TRBJ2-2; the match to TRBD2 covers 10 bases. The CDR3 has 18 amino acids. The germline V gene encodes CDR1 LNHDA and CDR2 SQIVND (reference sequence). With 9 bases clipped from V and 0 bases from J, the junction kept 13 bases outside the gene matches. CDR3 sequence: CASRGQREGRPNTGELFF. The CDR3 DNA sequence: TGTGCCAGCAGGGGCCAGCGGGAGGGCCGCCCGAACACCGGGGAGCTGTTTTTT.

V is TRBV7-9 and J is TRBJ2-1; 15 bases align to TRBD2. This CDR3 has 16 amino acids. Germline V gene sequence: CDR1 SEHNR, CDR2 FQNEAQ (reference sequence). V lost 4 bases, J lost 3 bases, and 1 base stayed unmatched. CDR3 in DNA: TGTGCCAGCAGCTCGGGACTAGCGGGAGGCTACAATGAGCAGTTCTTC. Amino acids: CASSSGLAGGYNEQFF.

The rearrangement joins TRBV6-5 to TRBJ1-1; D not resolved. From germline, CDR1 is MNHEY and CDR2 SVGAGI. This CDR3 region has 14 residues. V gave up 6 bases and J gave up 1 base, with 12 bases separating them. The CDR3 DNA reads TGTGCCAGCAGACCCAGACTGTCGAACACTGAAGCTTTCTTT. Amino acid sequence: CASRPRLSNTEAFF.

For this clone: The same CDR3 arises from other DNA sequences in this sample as well. The chain is built from TRBV7-2 and TRBJ2-2; 8 nucleotides line up with TRBD2. This CDR3 comprises 16 residues. Germline-derived CDR1 and CDR2 are SGHTA and FQGNSA. J lost 4 bases, V lost 4 bases, and 8 bases had no gene match. The CDR3 sequence is CASSYWSGSTTGELFF. CDR3 coding DNA: TGTGCCAGCAGCTACTGGAGCGGGAGCACCACCGGGGAGCTGTTTTTT.

The rearrangement links TRBV28 to TRBJ2-6, with TRBD1 matching 9 bases. V lost 1 base and J lost 1; bases outside the gene matches: 11. CDR1 MDHEN and CDR2 SYDVKM come from the germline V gene. The CDR3 has 20 amino acids. The CDR3 region is CASSLLETGGAWSGANVLTF. DNA for the CDR3: TGTGCCAGCAGTTTATTAGAAACAGGGGGCGCGTGGTCTGGGGCCAACGTCCTGACTTTC.

The V and J genes are TRBV28 and TRBJ1-4; no definite D call. The CDR3 consists of 15 residues. CDR1 and CDR2 from the germline V gene are MDHEN and SYDVKM. Trimming pared 6 bases from V and 7 bases from J, leaving 18 bases between. The CDR3 DNA reads as TGTGCCAGCAGCTTTCCAAGAGGCTCCGGTGAAAAACTGTTTTTT. It specifies CASSFPRGSGEKLFF.

This sequence joins TRBV28 and TRBJ2-7, with D possibly being TRBD2 (5 bases). The CDR3 has 12 amino acids. Germline assignment: CDR1 MDHEN and CDR2 SYDVKM. The ends were cut back, 1 base at V and 7 bases at J, with 8 bases in the middle. CDR3 region: CASSLLGSEQYF. The CDR3 DNA reads TGTGCCAGCAGTTTATTGGGGAGTGAGCAGTACTTC.

A single count supports this clone. The chain carries TRBV2 and TRBJ2-5; D remains ambiguous. The V and J ends lost 6 bases and 5 bases respectively, with 10 bases between them. From germline, CDR1 is SNHLY and CDR2 FYNNEI. The CDR3 contains 12 residues. For the CDR3, the DNA is TGTGCCAGCAGGAGCGCTTTGGAGACCCAGTACTTC. Protein product: CASRSALETQYF.

The V call is TRBV18, the J call TRBJ1-2; 8 nucleotides match TRBD1. This CDR3 has 15 residues. The trim removed 4 bases at V and 8 bases at J, leaving 12 bases unmatched. Germline V gene sequence: CDR1 KGHSH, CDR2 LQKENI. DNA for the CDR3: TGTGCCAGCTCACTGGGACAGGCGATCGGAGGCGGCTACACCTTC. Translation: CASSLGQAIGGGYTF.

The chain couples TRBV10-3 to TRBJ1-5; 10 bases line up with TRBD1. This CDR3 comprises 18 residues. J gave up 0 bases and V 2 bases, and 7 bases lay outside the gene matches. From germline, CDR1 is ENHRY and CDR2 SYGVKD. The CDR3 nucleotides are TGTGCCATCAGTGAGACGGACAGGGGGAAATATAGCAATCAGCCCCAGCATTTT. It specifies CAISETDRGKYSNQPQHF.

CDR3 sequence reads: CASSPLTWRASTDTQYF. The DNA of the CDR3 is TGTGCCAGCTCACCACTGACTTGGAGGGCAAGCACAGATACGCAGTATTTT. The chain recombines TRBV18 with TRBJ2-3; TRBD2 is a possible D gene (6 bases). V gave up 1 base and J gave up 0 bases, with 14 bases separating them. From germline, CDR1 is KGHSH and CDR2 LQKENI. This CDR3 is 17 amino acids long.

The chain has TRBV6-5 and TRBJ1-5; maybe TRBD1 (6 bases). CDR3 length equals 15 residues. Germline CDR1 is MNHEY and CDR2 is SVGAGI. The V gene lost 6 bases and the J gene lost 0 bases, with 12 bases spanning the gap. The CDR3 loop reads CASRRGHGSNQPQHF. The CDR3 region has the DNA TGTGCCAGCAGAAGGGGACATGGTAGCAATCAGCCCCAGCATTTT.

J is TRBJ1-6 and V is TRBV11-3, with D possibly being TRBD1 (6 bases). Germline V lookup: CDR1 SGHNT, CDR2 YENEEA. This CDR3 spans 18 amino acids. Trimming stripped 0 bases from V and 0 bases from J, with 12 bases between. For the CDR3, the DNA is TGTGCCAGCAGCTTAGATCAAGGGGGGAGCTCCTATAATTCACCCCTCCACTTT. Its protein is CASSLDQGGSSYNSPLHF.

This clone was picked up a small number of times. This chain joins TRBV28 and TRBJ2-5; 8 positions match TRBD2. The V gene's germline CDR1 is MDHEN and CDR2 SYDVKM. This CDR3 comprises 15 residues. Germline trimming cut 4 bases from V and 4 bases from J; bases unmatched to any gene: 8. For the CDR3, the DNA is TGTGCCAGCAGTTCCTCCGGGACTAGTGTAGAGACCCAGTACTTC. It codes for CASSSSGTSVETQYF. Based on the CDR3 plus reference TRBV28 and TRBJ2-5, the full variable domain is DVKVTQSSRYLVKRTGEKVFLECVQDMDHENMFWYRQDPGLGLRLIYFSYDVKMKEKGDIPEGYSVSREKKERFSLILESASTNQTSMYLCASSSSGTSVETQYFGPGTRLLVL.

The chain couples TRBV25-1 to TRBJ1-2; D unresolved. Germline values: CDR1 MGHDK, CDR2 SYGVNS. V dropped 1 base and J dropped 6 bases, with 9 bases sitting between them. The CDR3 consists of 13 residues. The CDR3 region is CASSESRGNGYTF. As DNA, the CDR3 is TGTGCCAGCAGTGAATCTCGGGGAAATGGCTACACCTTC.

V and J are TRBV7-2 and TRBJ2-2, with 8 bases lining up with TRBD2. CDR3 length equals 15 residues. V was pared by 8 bases and J by 7 bases, with 12 bases of the junction left unmatched. The germline CDR1 and CDR2 sequences are SGHTA and FQGNSA. CDR3 amino acids: CASSQVAGIGGELFF. CDR3 DNA sequence: TGTGCCAGCTCCCAGGTAGCGGGAATTGGCGGGGAGCTGTTTTTT.

This clone was seen just once. The rearrangement links TRBV7-2 to TRBJ2-7, with 13 bases lining up with TRBD2. In germline, CDR1 is SGHTA, CDR2 FQGNSA. This CDR3 contains 15 residues. V lost 5 bases to trimming and J lost 5 bases; unmatched junction nucleotides: 6. The CDR3 nucleotides read TGTGCCAGCAGCGTGACTAGCGGGAGGATTGACGAGCAGTACTTC. Protein sequence: CASSVTSGRIDEQYF. The entire variable domain, with the rest obtained from reference TRBV7-2 and TRBJ2-7, is as follows: GAGVSQSPSNKVTEKGKDVELRCDPISGHTALYWYRQSLGQGLEFLIYFQGNSAPDKSGLPSDRFSAERTGGSVSTLTIQRTQQEDSAVYLCASSVTSGRIDEQYFGPGTRLTVT.

V and J are TRBV4-3 and TRBJ2-3; unclear D gene. Looked up from germline, CDR1 is LGHNA and CDR2 is YSLEER. The CDR3 runs to 16 residues. Trimming stripped 0 bases from V and 6 bases from J, with 16 bases between. The CDR3 is CASSQDRAQPWDTQYF. Here the CDR3 DNA reads TGCGCCAGCAGCCAAGATCGGGCCCAACCATGGGATACGCAGTATTTT.

The V gene is TRBV7-9, the J gene TRBJ1-4, with D possibly matching TRBD1 (5 bases). The germline V gene has CDR1 SEHNR and CDR2 FQNEAQ (reference sequence). The CDR3 is 14 amino acids. V lost 5 bases and J lost 8, with 15 bases in between. Here the CDR3 reads CASSHLDNPEKLFF. As DNA, the CDR3 is TGTGCCAGCAGCCACCTGGACAACCCCGAAAAACTGTTTTTT.

The chain joins TRBV7-2 to TRBJ2-3; D unresolved. The CDR3 is 15 amino acids. Germline V gives CDR1 SGHTA, CDR2 FQGNSA. V gave up 1 base and J gave up 0 bases, with 8 bases separating them. In DNA, the CDR3 is TGTGCCAGCAGCTTAGAGGTGTGGAGCACAGATACGCAGTATTTT. Its protein is CASSLEVWSTDTQYF.